These T cell receptor beta chains were read from a single sample in a study. TCRdb re-derived calls from the 5' RACE reads in MiXCR, one entry per CDR3 protein. The sample has over 50,000 distinct CDR3 sequences, approximately 23% seen once. The sample comprised tumor-infiltrating naive CD4+ T cells sorted from the breast tumor. These receptors all stem from a female donor with breast cancer. CDR3s include the opening cysteine and the closing phenylalanine or tryptophan. Fields, in order: J gene, clone size, V gene, D gene, CDR3 DNA, CDR3 protein. A D gene is named only where the DNA matches it firmly. Size tells how often a clone was seen (once, few, many) or the class of an expanded clone, and some rows leave it out.

J gene: TRBJ2-6; clone size: few; V gene: TRBV5-4; D gene: .; CDR3 DNA: TGTGCCAGCAGCTTGGAGGCAACAGCCTTTGGGGCCAACGTCCTGACTTTC; CDR3 protein: CASSLEATAFGANVLTF
J gene: TRBJ2-5; clone size: .; V gene: TRBV3-1; D gene: TRBD2; CDR3 DNA: TGTGCCAGCAGCCAAGACGTGGGAGGGAGAGAGACCCAGTACTTC; CDR3 protein: CASSQDVGGRETQYF
J gene: TRBJ1-4; clone size: medium-sized; V gene: TRBV7-2; D gene: .; CDR3 DNA: TGTGCCAGCAGCTTAGCGGCCAGCTTGACAGGACCTACTAATGAAAAACTGTTTTTT; CDR3 protein: CASSLAASLTGPTNEKLFF
J gene: TRBJ2-1; clone size: many; V gene: TRBV5-1; D gene: .; CDR3 DNA: TGCGCCAGCAGTTTGGGGGGATCCTACTCCTACAATGAGCAGTTCTTC; CDR3 protein: CASSLGGSYSYNEQFF
J gene: TRBJ2-5; clone size: few; V gene: TRBV5-1; D gene: TRBD2; CDR3 DNA: TGCGCCAGCAGCTTGTTCACTAGCGGACAAGAGACCCAGTACTTC; CDR3 protein: CASSLFTSGQETQYF
J gene: TRBJ2-7; clone size: few; V gene: TRBV19; D gene: .; CDR3 DNA: TGTGCCAGTACTTCCGGGGATAACTCCTACGAGCAGTACTTC; CDR3 protein: CASTSGDNSYEQYF
J gene: TRBJ2-3; clone size: .; V gene: TRBV20-1; D gene: .; CDR3 DNA: TGCAGTGCTAGACTCCCGACAGCGAAGGGGAACACAGATACGCAGTATTTT; CDR3 protein: CSARLPTAKGNTDTQYF
J gene: TRBJ2-2; clone size: few; V gene: TRBV9; D gene: .; CDR3 DNA: TGTGCCAGCAGCGCAAATCGGGACCCCGCATCCGGGGAGCTGTTTTTT; CDR3 protein: CASSANRDPASGELFF
J gene: TRBJ1-2; clone size: many; V gene: TRBV5-5; D gene: .; CDR3 DNA: TGTGCCAGCGGGGGAACGGGCCGGGGCTACACCTTC; CDR3 protein: CASGGTGRGYTF
J gene: TRBJ2-3; clone size: many; V gene: TRBV6-2/TRBV6-3; D gene: .; CDR3 DNA: TGTGCCAGCAGAACCTCAGCAGATACGCAGTATTTT; CDR3 protein: CASRTSADTQYF
J gene: TRBJ1-5; clone size: many; V gene: TRBV7-8; D gene: .; CDR3 DNA: TGTGCCAGCAGCTCCCGGCGGTACAATCAGCCCCAGCATTTT; CDR3 protein: CASSSRRYNQPQHF
J gene: TRBJ2-7; clone size: .; V gene: TRBV10-1; D gene: .; CDR3 DNA: TGCGCCAGCAGTGTAAGCAGGCTCCCGCAGTACTTC; CDR3 protein: CASSVSRLPQYF
J gene: TRBJ1-4; clone size: .; V gene: TRBV2; D gene: TRBD1; CDR3 DNA: TGTGCCAGTAAACAGGGGGCGAGGGAAAAACTGTTTTTT; CDR3 protein: CASKQGAREKLFF
J gene: TRBJ1-2; clone size: .; V gene: TRBV27; D gene: .; CDR3 DNA: TGTGCCAGCAGCAGGGACGGGACCCTCTATGGCTACACCTTC; CDR3 protein: CASSRDGTLYGYTF
J gene: TRBJ1-2; clone size: many; V gene: TRBV27; D gene: TRBD1; CDR3 DNA: TGTGCCAGCCGGGACAGCCCTACTCATAACTATGGCTACACCTTC; CDR3 protein: CASRDSPTHNYGYTF
J gene: TRBJ2-2; clone size: many; V gene: TRBV6-5; D gene: TRBD2; CDR3 DNA: TGTGCCAGCAGACTTTCTAGCGGAGGGGAGCTGTTTTTT; CDR3 protein: CASRLSSGGELFF